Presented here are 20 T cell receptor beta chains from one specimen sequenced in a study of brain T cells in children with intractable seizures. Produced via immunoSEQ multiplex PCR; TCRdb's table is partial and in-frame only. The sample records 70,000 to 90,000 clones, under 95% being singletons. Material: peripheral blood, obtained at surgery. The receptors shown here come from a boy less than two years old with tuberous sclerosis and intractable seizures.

The CDR3 spells CASSPAGLAGYTF. The CDR3 DNA sequence: TGTGCCAGCAGCCCCGCGGGATTAGCTGGCTACACCTTC. The chain recombines TRBV7-9 with TRBJ1-2; D uncertain. Germline V gene lookup returns CDR1 SEHNR and CDR2 FQNEAQ (reference sequence). This CDR3 is built from 13 residues. With 5 bases removed from V and 7 bases from J, the gap between germline ends came to 14 bases.

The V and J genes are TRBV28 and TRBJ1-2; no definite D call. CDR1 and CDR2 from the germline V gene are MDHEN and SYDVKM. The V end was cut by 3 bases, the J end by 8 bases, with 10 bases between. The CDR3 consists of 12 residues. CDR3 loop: CASSFKGSGYTF. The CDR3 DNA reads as TGTGCCAGCAGTTTTAAGGGAAGCGGCTACACCTTC.

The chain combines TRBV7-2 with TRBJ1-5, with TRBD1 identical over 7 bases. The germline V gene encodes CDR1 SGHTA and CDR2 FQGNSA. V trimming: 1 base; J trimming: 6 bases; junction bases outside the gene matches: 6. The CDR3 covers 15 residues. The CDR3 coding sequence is TGTGCCAGCAGCTTAGTGAGGGGGCATGGTCAGCCCCAGCATTTT. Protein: CASSLVRGHGQPQHF.

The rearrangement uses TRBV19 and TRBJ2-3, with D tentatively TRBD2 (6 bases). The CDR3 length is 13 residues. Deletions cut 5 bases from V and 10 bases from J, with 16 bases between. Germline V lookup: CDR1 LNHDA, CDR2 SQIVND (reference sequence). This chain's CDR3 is CASSPTSGRPQYF. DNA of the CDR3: TGTGCCAGTAGTCCGACGTCAGGGAGGCCGCAGTATTTT.

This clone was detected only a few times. CDR3 region: CASSWGQGNTEAFF. CDR3 nucleotide sequence: TGTGCCAGCAGCTGGGGACAGGGAAACACTGAAGCTTTCTTT. The chain recombines TRBV5-4 with TRBJ1-1; 9 bases fit TRBD1. V lost 3 bases, J lost 2 bases, and 2 bases stayed unmatched. CDR1 SGHNT and CDR2 YYREEE come from the germline V gene (reference sequence). The CDR3 runs 14 residues.

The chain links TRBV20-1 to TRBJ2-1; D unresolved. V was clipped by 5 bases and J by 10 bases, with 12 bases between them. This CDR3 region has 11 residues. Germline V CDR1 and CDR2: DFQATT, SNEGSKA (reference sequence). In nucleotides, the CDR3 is TGCAGTGCTGCGGACGAGGAGGAGCAGTTCTTC. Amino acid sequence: CSAADEEEQFF.

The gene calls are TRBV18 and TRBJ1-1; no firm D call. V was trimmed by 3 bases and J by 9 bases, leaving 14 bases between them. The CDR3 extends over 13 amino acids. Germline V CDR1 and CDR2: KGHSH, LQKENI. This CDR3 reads CASSPLIGRKAFF. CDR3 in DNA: TGTGCCAGCTCACCCCTGATCGGGCGAAAAGCTTTCTTT.

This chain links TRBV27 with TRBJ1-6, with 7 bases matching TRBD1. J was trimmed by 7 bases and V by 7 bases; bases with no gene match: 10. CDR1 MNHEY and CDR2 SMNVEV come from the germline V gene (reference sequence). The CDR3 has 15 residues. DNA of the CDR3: TGTGCCAGCACCTCACTGGGGACAGCCAATTCACCCCTCCACTTT. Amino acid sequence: CASTSLGTANSPLHF.

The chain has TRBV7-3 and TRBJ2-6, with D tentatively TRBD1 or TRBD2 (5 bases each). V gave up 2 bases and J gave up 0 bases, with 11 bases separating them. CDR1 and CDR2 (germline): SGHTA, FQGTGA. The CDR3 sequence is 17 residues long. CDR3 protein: CASSLGDGLSGANVLTF. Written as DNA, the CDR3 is TGTGCCAGCAGCTTAGGGGACGGCCTCTCTGGGGCCAACGTCCTGACTTTC.

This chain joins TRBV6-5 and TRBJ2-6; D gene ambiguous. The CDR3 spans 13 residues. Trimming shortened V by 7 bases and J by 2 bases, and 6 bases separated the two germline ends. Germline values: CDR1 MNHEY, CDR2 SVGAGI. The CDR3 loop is CASIKAGANVLTF. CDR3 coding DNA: TGTGCCAGCATAAAGGCTGGGGCCAACGTCCTGACTTTC.

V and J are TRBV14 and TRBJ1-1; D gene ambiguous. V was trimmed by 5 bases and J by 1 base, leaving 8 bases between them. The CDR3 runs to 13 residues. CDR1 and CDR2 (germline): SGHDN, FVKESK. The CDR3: CASSKTRNTEAFF. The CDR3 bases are TGTGCCAGCAGCAAGACGCGGAACACTGAAGCTTTCTTT.

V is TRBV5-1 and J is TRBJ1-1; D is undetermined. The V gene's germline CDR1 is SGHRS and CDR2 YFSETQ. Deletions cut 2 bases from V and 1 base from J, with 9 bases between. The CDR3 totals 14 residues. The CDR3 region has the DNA TGCGCCAGCAGCTTTGCCAGAGGGAACACTGAAGCTTTCTTT. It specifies CASSFARGNTEAFF.

Here the CDR3 DNA reads TGTGCCAGCAGCCAAGATATGCACGAGCAGTACTTC. It codes for CASSQDMHEQYF. The rearrangement links TRBV4-2 to TRBJ2-7, with no clear D. In germline, CDR1 is LGHNA, CDR2 YNFKEQ. Trimming took off 0 bases at V and 5 bases at J, with 5 bases between the two ends. The CDR3 covers 12 residues.

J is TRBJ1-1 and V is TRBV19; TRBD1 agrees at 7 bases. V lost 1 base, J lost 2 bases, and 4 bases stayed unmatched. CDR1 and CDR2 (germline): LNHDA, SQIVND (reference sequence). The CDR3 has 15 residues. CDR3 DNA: TGTGCCAGTAGTATAGGAGGGACAGTTAACACTGAAGCTTTCTTT. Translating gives CASSIGGTVNTEAFF.

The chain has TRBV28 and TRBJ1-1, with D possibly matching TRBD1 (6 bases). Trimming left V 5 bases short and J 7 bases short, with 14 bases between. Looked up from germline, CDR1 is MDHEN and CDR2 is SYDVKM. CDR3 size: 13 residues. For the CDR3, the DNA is TGTGCCAGCAGTCGGACAGCTCCTCGTGAAGCTTTCTTT. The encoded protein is CASSRTAPREAFF.

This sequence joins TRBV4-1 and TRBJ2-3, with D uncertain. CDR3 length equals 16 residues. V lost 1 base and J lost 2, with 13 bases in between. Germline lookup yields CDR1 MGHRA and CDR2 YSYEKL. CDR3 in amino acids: CASSQVAQKNTDTQYF. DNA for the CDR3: TGCGCCAGCAGCCAAGTTGCGCAGAAAAACACAGATACGCAGTATTTT.

This CDR3 reads CSGKTSWDEQYF. The CDR3 DNA reads TGCAGCGGAAAGACTAGCTGGGACGAGCAGTACTTC. The chain carries TRBV29-1 and TRBJ2-7; TRBD2 matches at 7 bases. This CDR3 has 12 amino acids. The V gene end was trimmed by 7 bases and the J gene end by 5 bases; junction bases not matched to a gene: 8. In germline, CDR1 is SQVTM, CDR2 ANQGSEA.

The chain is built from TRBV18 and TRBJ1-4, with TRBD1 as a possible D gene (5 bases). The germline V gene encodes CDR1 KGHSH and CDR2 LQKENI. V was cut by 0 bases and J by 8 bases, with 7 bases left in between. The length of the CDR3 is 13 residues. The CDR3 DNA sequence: TGTGCCAGCTCACCACCTGGGGACGAAAAACTGTTTTTT. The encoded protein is CASSPPGDEKLFF.

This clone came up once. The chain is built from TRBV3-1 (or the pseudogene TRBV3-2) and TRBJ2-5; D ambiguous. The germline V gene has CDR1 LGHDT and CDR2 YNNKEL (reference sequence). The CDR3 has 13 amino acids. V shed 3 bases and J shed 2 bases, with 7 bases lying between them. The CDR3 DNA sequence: TGTGCCAGCAGCCACAGCCAACAAGAGACCCAGTACTTC. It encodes CASSHSQQETQYF.

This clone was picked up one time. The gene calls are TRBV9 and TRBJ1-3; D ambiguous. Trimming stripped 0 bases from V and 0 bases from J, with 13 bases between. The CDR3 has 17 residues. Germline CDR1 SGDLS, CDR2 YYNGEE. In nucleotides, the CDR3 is TGTGCCAGCAGCGTAGCTGAGGGCGGTGGCTCTGGAAACACCATATATTTT. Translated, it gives CASSVAEGGGSGNTIYF.